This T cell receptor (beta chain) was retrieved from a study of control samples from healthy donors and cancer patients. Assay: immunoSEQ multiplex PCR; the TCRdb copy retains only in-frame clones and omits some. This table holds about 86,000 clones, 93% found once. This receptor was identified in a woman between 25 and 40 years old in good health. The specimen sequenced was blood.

For the CDR3, the DNA is TGTGCCAGCAGTCTGGAGTACACTGAAGCTTTCTTT. This gives the protein CASSLEYTEAFF. V is TRBV5-5 and J is TRBJ1-1; D is uncertain. Germline assignment: CDR1 SGHKS and CDR2 YYEKEE (reference sequence). Trimming took off 5 bases at V and 3 bases at J, with 8 bases between the two ends. The CDR3 spans 12 residues.